One sample yielded the 29 T cell receptor beta chains listed below, sequenced in a study of cytomegalovirus exposure and HLA in healthy donors. Sequencing used immunoSEQ multiplex PCR; TCRdb keeps in-frame clones, though not all of them. Here the sample spans over 150,000 clones, 70% to 90% being singletons. The sequenced sample was PBMCs. The receptor source for this set is a human donor in good health.

The rearrangement joins TRBV18 to TRBJ2-1, with D maybe TRBD2 (6 bases). The CDR3 totals 17 residues. The V end lost 1 base, the J end lost 9 bases, and 22 bases lay between the germline ends. Germline V CDR1 and CDR2: KGHSH, LQKENI. CDR3 sequence (DNA): TGTGCCAGCTCACCACGCCGGGCCCAGGAGGGAAGAGGTGAGCAGTTCTTC. Translation: CASSPRRAQEGRGEQFF.

J is TRBJ2-3 and V is TRBV30, with TRBD1 identical over 7 bases. Per germline, CDR1 GTSNPN and CDR2 SVGIG (reference sequence). The CDR3 consists of 12 residues. With V trimmed by 2 bases and J by 5 bases, 1 base remained unmatched. The CDR3 DNA reads as TGTGCCTGGAGTTACAGGGGAGATACGCAGTATTTT. Protein sequence: CAWSYRGDTQYF.

V is TRBV30 and J is TRBJ2-3, with 8 positions matching TRBD1. V lost 5 bases, J lost 5 bases, and 12 bases stayed unmatched. CDR1 GTSNPN and CDR2 SVGIG come from the germline V gene (reference sequence). This CDR3 region has 15 residues. The DNA of the CDR3 is TGTGCCTGGGACCGACAGGGGATCGAGGGAGATACGCAGTATTTT. Translating gives CAWDRQGIEGDTQYF.

This clone has just one count. The chain joins TRBV6-5 to TRBJ1-1; D possibly corresponds to TRBD1 (5 bases). Per germline, CDR1 MNHEY and CDR2 SVGAGI. V was pared by 5 bases and J by 0 bases, with 7 bases between. The CDR3 contains 13 residues. The CDR3 protein is CASSRQMNTEAFF. CDR3 coding DNA: TGTGCCAGCAGTCGACAGATGAACACTGAAGCTTTCTTT.

Note on this clone: Other DNA variants within this sample encode the same CDR3. V and J are TRBV18 and TRBJ2-5; D ambiguous. V was cut by 3 bases and J by 5 bases, with 4 bases left in between. The CDR3 has 11 amino acids. Germline V gene lookup returns CDR1 KGHSH and CDR2 LQKENI. CDR3 sequence reads: CASSPGETQYF. For the CDR3, the DNA is TGTGCCAGCTCACCCGGGGAGACCCAGTACTTC.

The chain employs TRBV5-1 and TRBJ1-4; 7 bases map to TRBD1. The CDR3 is 15 amino acids. V lost 2 bases to trimming and J lost 6 bases; unmatched junction nucleotides: 7. Germline CDR1 and CDR2: SGHRS and YFSETQ. The CDR3 nucleotides read TGCGCCAGCAGCTTCGGGAGGGGGCAGGATGAAAAACTGTTTTTT. It is translated as CASSFGRGQDEKLFF.

This chain links TRBV7-9 with TRBJ1-1, with D possibly being TRBD1 (5 bases). CDR3 length equals 14 residues. The germline V and J ends were trimmed by 5 bases and 5 bases, with 15 bases remaining between them. From germline, CDR1 is SEHNR and CDR2 FQNEAQ (reference sequence). The CDR3 DNA is TGTGCCAGCAGCCCAGGATCGGGGGGGACTGAAGCTTTCTTT. It yields the protein CASSPGSGGTEAFF. Variable domain in full (rest from reference TRBV7-9 and TRBJ1-1): DTGVSQNPRHKITKRGQNVTFRCDPISEHNRLYWYRQTLGQGPEFLTYFQNEAQLEKSRLLSDRFSAERPKGSFSTLEIQRTEQGDSAMYLCASSPGSGGTEAFFGQGTRLTVV.

This clone was picked up one time. V is TRBV12-5 and J is TRBJ2-7; TRBD1 aligns across 8 bases. The V segment lost 6 bases and the J segment 1 base; nucleotides outside the gene matches: 5. CDR3 length equals 14 residues. Germline loops: CDR1 LGHNT, CDR2 FRNRAP. The CDR3 bases are TGTGCTAGTGGACCCGGGACAGGATCCTACGAGCAGTACTTC. Translating it yields CASGPGTGSYEQYF.

This clone appeared a single time. The gene calls are TRBV18 and TRBJ2-1, with a tentative D call TRBD2 (5 bases). Germline V lookup: CDR1 KGHSH, CDR2 LQKENI. The CDR3 consists of 19 residues. Trimming removed 3 bases at V and 9 bases at J, with 30 bases between. CDR3 nucleotides: TGTGCCAGCTCACCGTCGGTAGGAGGAACATATATCGCCGGTGCTGAGCAGTTCTTC. It is translated as CASSPSVGGTYIAGAEQFF.

This chain joins TRBV7-9 and TRBJ1-2, with 9 bases aligning to TRBD1. Trimming cost V 4 bases and J 8 bases; bases outside gene matches: 5. CDR1 and CDR2 (germline): SEHNR, FQNEAQ (reference sequence). This CDR3 is 13 amino acids long. CDR3 region: CASSWTGASGYTF. As DNA, the CDR3 is TGTGCCAGCAGCTGGACAGGGGCGTCGGGCTACACCTTC.

The chain uses TRBV19 and TRBJ2-3; TRBD1 matches 7 bases. Germline V gene data show CDR1 as LNHDA and CDR2 as SQIVND (reference sequence). The CDR3 covers 15 residues. V dropped 6 bases and J dropped 0; count of bases not matched to a gene: 6. CDR3 amino acids: CASRRGQASTDTQYF. Written as DNA, the CDR3 is TGTGCCAGTAGGCGTGGACAGGCGAGCACAGATACGCAGTATTTT.

The V call is TRBV29-1, the J call TRBJ1-1, with D perhaps matching TRBD1 (5 bases). The CDR3 loop spans 13 amino acids. V was pared by 0 bases and J by 3 bases, with 8 bases between. The V gene's germline CDR1 is SQVTM and CDR2 ANQGSEA. CDR3 loop: CSVEDRVDTEAFF. The CDR3 bases are TGCAGCGTTGAAGACAGGGTGGACACTGAAGCTTTCTTT.

V usage is TRBV9 and J usage is TRBJ1-1; 7 positions match TRBD1. Per the germline V gene, CDR1 is SGDLS and CDR2 is YYNGEE. The ends lost 2 bases at V and 2 bases at J; junction bases unmatched: 9. CDR3 size: 16 residues. CDR3 DNA: TGTGCCAGCAGCGTTGGGTTAAGGGGGCACAACACTGAAGCTTTCTTT. Its translation is CASSVGLRGHNTEAFF.

This rearrangement joins TRBV13 to TRBJ1-1; 8 bases fit TRBD1. Germline trimming cut 5 bases from V and 5 bases from J; bases unmatched to any gene: 4. The CDR3 loop spans 13 amino acids. Per germline, CDR1 PRHDT and CDR2 FYEKMQ (reference sequence). The chain's CDR3 is CASSPDRATEAFF. The CDR3 nucleotides read TGTGCCAGCAGCCCGGACAGGGCGACTGAAGCTTTCTTT.

Only a few counts were recorded for this clone. The chain recombines TRBV15 with TRBJ1-5; 9 nucleotides match TRBD1. The CDR3 length is 19 residues. Looked up from germline, CDR1 is LNHNV and CDR2 is YYDKDF (reference sequence). Losses at the gene ends were 2 bases for V and 0 bases for J; bases not matched to a gene: 11. The CDR3 nucleotides are TGTGCCACCAGCAGAAGCCGAGGGACAGGGACTTATAGCAATCAGCCCCAGCATTTT. Amino acid sequence: CATSRSRGTGTYSNQPQHF. Together with reference TRBV15 and TRBJ1-5, the CDR3 gives the full variable domain: DAMVIQNPRYQVTQFGKPVTLSCSQTLNHNVMYWYQQKSSQAPKLLFHYYDKDFNNEADTPDNFQSRRPNTSFCFLDIRSPGLGDTAMYLCATSRSRGTGTYSNQPQHFGDGTRLSIL.

This clone appeared a single time. The rearrangement joins TRBV29-1 to TRBJ2-3; D gene uncertain. Germline CDR1 is SQVTM and CDR2 is ANQGSEA. This CDR3 region has 9 residues. V shed 4 bases and J shed 6 bases, with 2 bases lying between them. CDR3 region: CSVADTQYF. The CDR3 DNA sequence: TGCAGCGTTGCTGATACGCAGTATTTT.

The V gene is TRBV7-9, the J gene TRBJ1-1, with D unresolved. Deletions cut 5 bases from V and 11 bases from J, with 12 bases between. The CDR3 has 11 residues. Germline values: CDR1 SEHNR, CDR2 FQNEAQ (reference sequence). In nucleotides, the CDR3 is TGTGCCAGCAGCAACGACATGTGGGCTTTCTTT. This gives the protein CASSNDMWAFF.

This chain connects TRBV9 to TRBJ2-5; TRBD2 agrees at 7 bases. CDR3 length equals 15 residues. Trimming took 3 bases from V and 5 from J; bases not matched to a gene: 10. Germline CDR1 and CDR2: SGDLS and YYNGEE. CDR3 DNA sequence: TGTGCCAGCAGCGCCGGGGGAGGGAGAGGGGAGACCCAGTACTTC. Encoded protein: CASSAGGGRGETQYF. The whole variable domain, filled in from reference TRBV9 and TRBJ2-5, reads DSGVTQTPKHLITATGQRVTLRCSPRSGDLSVYWYQQSLDQGLQFLIQYYNGEERAKGNILERFSAQQFPDLHSELNLSSLELGDSALYFCASSAGGGRGETQYFGPGTRLLVL.

This chain links TRBV5-6 with TRBJ1-3; 8 bases fit TRBD1. CDR1 is SGHDT and CDR2 is YYEEEE in the germline V gene. The CDR3 totals 15 residues. The V and J ends lost 2 bases and 3 bases, in that order; junction bases with no gene match: 4. CDR3 DNA sequence: TGTGCCAGCAGCTTCCAGGGGGCAGGTGGAAACACCATATATTTT. Amino acids: CASSFQGAGGNTIYF.

This clone was seen a few times. The chain uses TRBV5-1 and TRBJ2-3, with a weak D call TRBD2 (6 bases). This CDR3 comprises 17 residues. The ends were cut back, 4 bases at V and 0 bases at J, with 18 bases in the middle. From germline, CDR1 is SGHRS and CDR2 YFSETQ. The CDR3 sequence is CASSPLGRGASTDTQYF. Here the CDR3 DNA reads TGCGCCAGCAGCCCCCTCGGGCGGGGCGCAAGCACAGATACGCAGTATTTT.

The rearrangement uses TRBV12-5 and TRBJ2-5, with TRBD1 matching 8 bases. J lost 2 bases, V lost 4 bases, and 6 bases had no gene match. CDR1 and CDR2 (germline): LGHNT, FRNRAP. This CDR3 contains 15 residues. CDR3 protein: CASGWGTGPQETQYF. The CDR3, as DNA: TGTGCTAGTGGTTGGGGGACAGGACCACAAGAGACCCAGTACTTC.

This clone was seen a single time. This chain joins TRBV20-1 and TRBJ2-1, with D tentatively TRBD1 (6 bases). The CDR3 sequence is 11 residues long. Deletions cut 4 bases from V and 6 bases from J, with 7 bases between. Looked up from germline, CDR1 is DFQATT and CDR2 is SNEGSKA (reference sequence). CDR3 residues: CSATTGNEQFF. CDR3 coding DNA: TGCAGTGCTACGACAGGCAATGAGCAGTTCTTC.

This clone was recorded once. The chain employs TRBV7-3 and TRBJ1-6, with a possible D match to TRBD1 (6 bases). Germline-derived CDR1 and CDR2 are SGHTA and FQGTGA. The CDR3 length is 16 residues. The V end was cut by 3 bases, the J end by 9 bases, with 18 bases between. CDR3: CASSLGSGGSGSPLHF. CDR3 DNA: TGTGCCAGCAGCTTGGGGTCGGGGGGCTCAGGTTCACCCCTCCACTTT.

V usage is TRBV5-1 and J usage is TRBJ2-1; 9 positions match TRBD2. From germline, CDR1 is SGHRS and CDR2 YFSETQ. The CDR3 has 15 amino acids. After removal of 4 bases from V and 8 bases from J, the junction contained 10 bases not matched to a gene. In DNA form, the CDR3 reads TGCGCCAGCAGCCCCCGGGGGCTAGCGGGATATGAGCAGTTCTTC. As protein: CASSPRGLAGYEQFF.

This chain uses TRBV6-1 with TRBJ2-7, with D possibly TRBD2 on 6 matching bases. Germline values: CDR1 MNHNS, CDR2 SASEGT. The CDR3 is made up of 16 amino acids. V was shortened by 2 bases and J by 0 bases, with 14 bases between the two germline ends. DNA of the CDR3: TGTGCCAGCAGTGAATGGGGGGTAGAGAGCTCCTACGAGCAGTACTTC. Translating it yields CASSEWGVESSYEQYF.

J is TRBJ1-2 and V is TRBV20-1, with TRBD1 as a possible D gene (6 bases). CDR1 and CDR2 (germline): DFQATT, SNEGSKA (reference sequence). V gave up 3 bases and J gave up 8 bases, with 10 bases separating them. This CDR3 has 11 residues. CDR3 nucleotide sequence: TGCAGTGCTAGTACAGGGCAGGGCTACACCTTC. Its translation: CSASTGQGYTF.

V is TRBV10-1 and J is TRBJ1-1; tentatively, D is TRBD1 (5 bases). Germline CDR1 and CDR2: WNHNN and SYGVQD (reference sequence). The CDR3 spans 15 residues. Trimming stripped 0 bases from V and 5 bases from J, with 13 bases between. The CDR3 region is CASSESTGGGTEAFF. The CDR3 DNA follows: TGCGCCAGCAGTGAGTCGACTGGTGGGGGGACTGAAGCTTTCTTT.

This clone appeared once. This chain links TRBV30 with TRBJ2-1; 7 positions match TRBD1. CDR3 size: 13 residues. CDR1 is GTSNPN, CDR2 SVGIG, per germline (reference sequence). V trimming: 4 bases; J trimming: 6 bases; junction bases outside the gene matches: 6. The CDR3 loop reads CAWNPNRGNEQFF. CDR3 nucleotide sequence: TGTGCCTGGAACCCGAACAGGGGCAATGAGCAGTTCTTC.

The chain uses TRBV11-2 and TRBJ1-1; D perhaps matches TRBD1 (5 bases). The germline V gene encodes CDR1 SGHAT and CDR2 FQNNGV. Deletions cut 2 bases from V and 0 bases from J, with 16 bases between. This CDR3 has 17 amino acids. The CDR3 protein is CASSLRATRDLNTEAFF. The CDR3, as DNA: TGTGCCAGCAGCTTAAGGGCTACCAGGGATCTGAACACTGAAGCTTTCTTT. Complete variable domain (other parts from reference TRBV11-2 and TRBJ1-1): EAGVAQSPRYKIIEKRQSVAFWCNPISGHATLYWYQQILGQGPKLLIQFQNNGVVDDSQLPKDRFSAERLKGVDSTLKIQPAKLEDSAVYLCASSLRATRDLNTEAFFGQGTRLTVV.